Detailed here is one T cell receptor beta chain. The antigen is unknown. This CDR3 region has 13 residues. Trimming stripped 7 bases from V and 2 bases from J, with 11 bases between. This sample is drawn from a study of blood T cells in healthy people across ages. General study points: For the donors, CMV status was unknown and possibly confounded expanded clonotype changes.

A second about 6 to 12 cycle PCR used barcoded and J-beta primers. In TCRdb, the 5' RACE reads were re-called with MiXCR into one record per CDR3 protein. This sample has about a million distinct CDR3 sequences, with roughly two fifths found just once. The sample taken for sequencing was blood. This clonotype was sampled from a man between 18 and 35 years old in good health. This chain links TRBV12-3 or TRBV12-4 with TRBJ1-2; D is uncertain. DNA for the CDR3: TGTGCCAGCACCCAACAGCAAAACTATGGCTACACCTTC. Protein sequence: CASTQQQNYGYTF.